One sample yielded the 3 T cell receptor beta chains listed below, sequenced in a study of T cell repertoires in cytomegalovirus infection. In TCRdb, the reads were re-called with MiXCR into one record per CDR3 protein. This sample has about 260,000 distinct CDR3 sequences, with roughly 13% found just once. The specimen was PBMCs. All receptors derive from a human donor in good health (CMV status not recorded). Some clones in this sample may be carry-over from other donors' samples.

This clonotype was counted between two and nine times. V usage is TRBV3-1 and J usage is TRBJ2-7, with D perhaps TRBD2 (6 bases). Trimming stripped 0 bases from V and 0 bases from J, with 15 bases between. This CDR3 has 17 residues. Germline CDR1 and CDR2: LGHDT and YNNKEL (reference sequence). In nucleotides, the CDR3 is TGTGCCAGCAGCCAAGATACGGGACTGGCGAGCTCCTACGAGCAGTACTTC. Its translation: CASSQDTGLASSYEQYF.

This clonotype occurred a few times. CDR3 in amino acids: CASSIRQTYEQYF. The DNA of the CDR3 is TGTGCCAGTAGTATTCGCCAGACCTACGAGCAGTACTTC. The chain links TRBV19 to TRBJ2-7; D not certain. CDR3 length equals 13 residues. With 3 bases removed from V and 2 bases from J, the gap between germline ends came to 8 bases. Per the germline V gene, CDR1 is LNHDA and CDR2 is SQIVND (reference sequence).

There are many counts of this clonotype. The CDR3 reads CASSLGAAGPSSTDTQYF. The DNA for the CDR3 is TGTGCCAGCAGCTTAGGGGCGGCGGGTCCGTCGAGCACAGATACGCAGTATTTT. This chain links TRBV7-6 with TRBJ2-3, with D maybe TRBD2 (5 bases). CDR1 and CDR2 (germline): SGHVS, FNYEAQ. V shed 1 base and J shed 0 bases, with 17 bases lying between them. There are 18 residues in the CDR3.